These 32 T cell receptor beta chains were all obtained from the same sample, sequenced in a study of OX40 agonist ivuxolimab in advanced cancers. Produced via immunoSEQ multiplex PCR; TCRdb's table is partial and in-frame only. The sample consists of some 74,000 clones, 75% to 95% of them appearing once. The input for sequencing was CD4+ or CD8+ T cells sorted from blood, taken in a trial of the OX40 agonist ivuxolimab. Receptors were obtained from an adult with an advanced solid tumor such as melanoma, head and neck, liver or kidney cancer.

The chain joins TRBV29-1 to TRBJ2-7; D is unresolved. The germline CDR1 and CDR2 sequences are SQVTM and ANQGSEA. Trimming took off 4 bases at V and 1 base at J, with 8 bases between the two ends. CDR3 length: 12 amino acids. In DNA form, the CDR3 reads TGCAGCGTTGGGGCGACGTCCTACGAGCAGTACTTC. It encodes CSVGATSYEQYF.

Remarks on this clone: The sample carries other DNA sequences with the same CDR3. The DNA of the CDR3 is TGCGCCAGCAGCTTGGGCGGGGCAACTAATGAAAAACTGTTTTTT. Amino acids: CASSLGGATNEKLFF. The chain is built from TRBV5-1 and TRBJ1-4, with unresolved D. Trimming took off 0 bases at V and 0 bases at J, with 6 bases between the two ends. The CDR3 totals 15 residues. Germline V gives CDR1 SGHRS, CDR2 YFSETQ.

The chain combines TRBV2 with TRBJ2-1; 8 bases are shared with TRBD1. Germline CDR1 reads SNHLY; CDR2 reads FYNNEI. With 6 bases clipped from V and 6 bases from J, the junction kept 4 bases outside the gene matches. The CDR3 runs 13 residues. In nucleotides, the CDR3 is TGTGCCAGCAGGAGGACAGGGCCCAATGAGCAGTTCTTC. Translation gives CASRRTGPNEQFF.

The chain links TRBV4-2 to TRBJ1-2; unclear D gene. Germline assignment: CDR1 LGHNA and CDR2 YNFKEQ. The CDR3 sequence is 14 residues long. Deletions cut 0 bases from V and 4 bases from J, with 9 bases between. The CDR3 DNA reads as TGTGCCAGCAGCCAAGAAAACAGCTTCTATGGCTACACCTTC. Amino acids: CASSQENSFYGYTF.

As DNA, the CDR3 is TGCGCCAGCAGCTTGGGGTTCCCCTTCTCCTACAATGAGCAGTTCTTC. It specifies CASSLGFPFSYNEQFF. The rearrangement links TRBV5-1 to TRBJ2-1, with unresolved D. CDR1 SGHRS and CDR2 YFSETQ come from the germline V gene. The V end lost 0 bases, the J end lost 0 bases, and 10 bases lay between the germline ends. The CDR3 is 16 amino acids. Combining the CDR3 with reference TRBV5-1 and TRBJ2-1 gives the whole variable domain KAGVTQTPRYLIKTRGQQVTLSCSPISGHRSVSWYQQTPGQGLQFLFEYFSETQRNKGNFPGRFSGRQFSNSRSEMNVSTLELGDSALYLCASSLGFPFSYNEQFFGPGTRLTVL.

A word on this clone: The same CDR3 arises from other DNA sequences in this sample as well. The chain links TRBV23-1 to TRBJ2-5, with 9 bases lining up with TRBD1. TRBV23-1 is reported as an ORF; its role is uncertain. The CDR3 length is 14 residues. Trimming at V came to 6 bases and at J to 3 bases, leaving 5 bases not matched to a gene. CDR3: CASRQGDREETQYF. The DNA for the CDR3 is TGCGCCAGCAGACAAGGGGACAGGGAAGAGACCCAGTACTTC.

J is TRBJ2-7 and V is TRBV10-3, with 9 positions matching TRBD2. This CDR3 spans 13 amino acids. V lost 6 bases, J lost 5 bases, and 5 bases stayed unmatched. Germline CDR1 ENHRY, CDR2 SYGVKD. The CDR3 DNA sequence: TGTGCCATCAGGGGAGCGGGAGGCGACGAGCAGTACTTC. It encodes CAIRGAGGDEQYF.

In nucleotides, the CDR3 is TGTGCCAGCAGCTTGGGGGGAGCGGGAGCCTACAATGAGCAGTTCTTC. Protein sequence: CASSLGGAGAYNEQFF. The genes are TRBV5-4 and TRBJ2-1; 8 positions agree with TRBD2. Germline assignment: CDR1 SGHNT and CDR2 YYREEE (reference sequence). With 0 bases clipped from V and 2 bases from J, the junction kept 4 bases outside the gene matches. CDR3 size: 16 residues.

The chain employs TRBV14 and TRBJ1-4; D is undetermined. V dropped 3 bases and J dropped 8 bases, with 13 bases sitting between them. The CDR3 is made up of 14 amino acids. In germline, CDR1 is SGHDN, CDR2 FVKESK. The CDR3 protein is CASSQVEAGEKLFF. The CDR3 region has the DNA TGTGCCAGCAGCCAGGTGGAGGCAGGAGAAAAACTGTTTTTT.

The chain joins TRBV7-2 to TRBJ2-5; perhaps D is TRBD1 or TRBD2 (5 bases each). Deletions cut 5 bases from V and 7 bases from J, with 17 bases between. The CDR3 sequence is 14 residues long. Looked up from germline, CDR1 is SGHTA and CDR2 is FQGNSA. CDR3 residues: CASSLRERGGTQYF. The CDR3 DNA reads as TGTGCCAGCAGCCTTAGAGAGCGTGGGGGGACCCAGTACTTC.

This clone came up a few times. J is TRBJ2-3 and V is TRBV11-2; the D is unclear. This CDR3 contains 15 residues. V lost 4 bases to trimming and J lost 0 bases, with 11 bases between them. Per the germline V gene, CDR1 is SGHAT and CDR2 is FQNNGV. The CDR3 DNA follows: TGTGCCAGCAGCTCCTTACCTGTAAGCACAGATACGCAGTATTTT. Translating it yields CASSSLPVSTDTQYF.

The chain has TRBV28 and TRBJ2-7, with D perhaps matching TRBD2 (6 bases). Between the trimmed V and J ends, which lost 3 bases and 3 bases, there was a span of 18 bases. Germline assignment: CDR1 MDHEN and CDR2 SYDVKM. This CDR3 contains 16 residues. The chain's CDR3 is CASSFPLLGGGYEQYF. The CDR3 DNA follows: TGTGCCAGCAGTTTCCCTCTGTTGGGGGGAGGCTACGAGCAGTACTTC.

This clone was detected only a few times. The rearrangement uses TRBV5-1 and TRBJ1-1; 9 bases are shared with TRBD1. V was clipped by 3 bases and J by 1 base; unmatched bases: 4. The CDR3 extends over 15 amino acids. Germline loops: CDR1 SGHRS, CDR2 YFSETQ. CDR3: CASSYRGRENTEAFF. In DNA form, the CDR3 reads TGCGCCAGCAGCTACAGGGGGCGGGAGAACACTGAAGCTTTCTTT.

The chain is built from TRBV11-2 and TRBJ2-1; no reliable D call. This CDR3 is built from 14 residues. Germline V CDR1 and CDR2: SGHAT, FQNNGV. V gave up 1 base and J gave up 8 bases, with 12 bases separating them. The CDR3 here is CASSLAAVRYEQFF. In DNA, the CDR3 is TGTGCCAGCAGCTTAGCGGCAGTACGCTATGAGCAGTTCTTC.

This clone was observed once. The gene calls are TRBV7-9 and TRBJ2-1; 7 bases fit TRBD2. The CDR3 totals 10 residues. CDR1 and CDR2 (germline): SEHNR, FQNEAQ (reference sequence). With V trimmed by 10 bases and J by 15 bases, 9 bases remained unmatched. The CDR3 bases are TGTGCCACCGACACCAGGGAGGGGTTCTTC. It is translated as CATDTREGFF. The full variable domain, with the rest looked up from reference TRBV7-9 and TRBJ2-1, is DTGVSQNPRHKITKRGQNVTFRCDPISEHNRLYWYRQTLGQGPEFLTYFQNEAQLEKSRLLSDRFSAERPKGSFSTLEIQRTEQGDSAMYLCATDTREGFFGPGTRLTVL.

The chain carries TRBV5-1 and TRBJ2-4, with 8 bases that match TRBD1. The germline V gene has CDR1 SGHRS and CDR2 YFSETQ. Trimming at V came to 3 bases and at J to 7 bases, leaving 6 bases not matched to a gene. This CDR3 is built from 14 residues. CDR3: CASSSGQGMNIQYF. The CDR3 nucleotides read TGCGCCAGCAGCTCCGGACAGGGTATGAACATTCAGTACTTC. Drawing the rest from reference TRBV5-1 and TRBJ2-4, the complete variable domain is KAGVTQTPRYLIKTRGQQVTLSCSPISGHRSVSWYQQTPGQGLQFLFEYFSETQRNKGNFPGRFSGRQFSNSRSEMNVSTLELGDSALYLCASSSGQGMNIQYFGAGTRLSVL.

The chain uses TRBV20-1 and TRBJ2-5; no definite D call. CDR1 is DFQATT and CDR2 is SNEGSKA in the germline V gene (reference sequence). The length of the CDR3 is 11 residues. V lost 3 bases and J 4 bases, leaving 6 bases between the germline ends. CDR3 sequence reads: CSASVGETQYF. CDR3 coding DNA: TGCAGTGCTAGCGTGGGAGAGACCCAGTACTTC.

CDR3 sequence reads: CASRNRLASYEQYF. The CDR3 DNA sequence: TGCGCCAGCAGGAACCGACTAGCGAGTTACGAGCAGTACTTC. The chain recombines TRBV5-1 with TRBJ2-7; TRBD2 agrees at 8 bases. The CDR3 is 14 amino acids. Looked up from germline, CDR1 is SGHRS and CDR2 is YFSETQ. V shed 5 bases, J shed 4 bases, and the junction held 8 bases outside the gene matches. The full variable domain, rest sourced from reference TRBV5-1 and TRBJ2-7, is KAGVTQTPRYLIKTRGQQVTLSCSPISGHRSVSWYQQTPGQGLQFLFEYFSETQRNKGNFPGRFSGRQFSNSRSEMNVSTLELGDSALYLCASRNRLASYEQYFGPGTRLTVT.

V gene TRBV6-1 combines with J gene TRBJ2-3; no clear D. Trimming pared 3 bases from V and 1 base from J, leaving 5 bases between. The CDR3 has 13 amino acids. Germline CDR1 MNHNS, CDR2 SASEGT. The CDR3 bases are TGTGCCAGCAGTGACGCAGGCACAGATACGCAGTATTTT. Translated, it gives CASSDAGTDTQYF.

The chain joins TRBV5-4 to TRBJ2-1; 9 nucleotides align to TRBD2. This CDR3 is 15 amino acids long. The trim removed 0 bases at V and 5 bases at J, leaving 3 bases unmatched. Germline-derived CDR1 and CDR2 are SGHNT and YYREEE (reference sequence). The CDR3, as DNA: TGTGCCAGCAGCTTGGAGGCGGGAGGGAACAATGAGCAGTTCTTC. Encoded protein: CASSLEAGGNNEQFF.

The CDR3 nucleotides are TGTGCCAGCAGGTGCCGGGACTTCGCCTCCAATGAGCAGTTCTTC. It specifies CASRCRDFASNEQFF. The V gene is TRBV6-4, the J gene TRBJ2-1; maybe TRBD2 (6 bases). The length of the CDR3 is 15 residues. The germline V and J ends were trimmed by 6 bases and 6 bases, with 18 bases remaining between them. Germline assignment: CDR1 MRHNA and CDR2 SNTAGT.

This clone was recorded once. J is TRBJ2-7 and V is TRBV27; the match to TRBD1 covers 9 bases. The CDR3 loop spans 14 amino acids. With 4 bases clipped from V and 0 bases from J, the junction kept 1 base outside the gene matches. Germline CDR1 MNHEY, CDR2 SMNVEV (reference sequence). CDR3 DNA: TGTGCCAGCAGTTCGGACAGGGGCTCCTACGAGCAGTACTTC. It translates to CASSSDRGSYEQYF.

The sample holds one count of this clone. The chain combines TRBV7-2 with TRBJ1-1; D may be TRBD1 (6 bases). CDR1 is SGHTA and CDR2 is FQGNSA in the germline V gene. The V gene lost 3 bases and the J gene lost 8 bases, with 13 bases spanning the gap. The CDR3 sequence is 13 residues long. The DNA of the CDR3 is TGTGCCAGCAGCTTTTACCGGGACAACGAAGCTTTCTTT. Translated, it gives CASSFYRDNEAFF. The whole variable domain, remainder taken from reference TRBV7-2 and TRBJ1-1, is GAGVSQSPSNKVTEKGKDVELRCDPISGHTALYWYRQSLGQGLEFLIYFQGNSAPDKSGLPSDRFSAERTGGSVSTLTIQRTQQEDSAVYLCASSFYRDNEAFFGQGTRLTVV.

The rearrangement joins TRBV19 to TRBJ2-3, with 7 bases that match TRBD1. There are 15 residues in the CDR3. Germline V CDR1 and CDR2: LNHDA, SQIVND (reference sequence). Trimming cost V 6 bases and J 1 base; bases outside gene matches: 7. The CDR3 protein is CASSPRTGGTDTQYF. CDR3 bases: TGTGCCAGTAGCCCCCGGACAGGTGGCACAGATACGCAGTATTTT.

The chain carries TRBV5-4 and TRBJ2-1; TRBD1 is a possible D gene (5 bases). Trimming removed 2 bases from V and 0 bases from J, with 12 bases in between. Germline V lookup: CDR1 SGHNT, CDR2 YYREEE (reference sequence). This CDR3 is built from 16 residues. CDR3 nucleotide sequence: TGTGCCAGCAGCTTTGACCCAGGGTCCTCCTACAATGAGCAGTTCTTC. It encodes CASSFDPGSSYNEQFF. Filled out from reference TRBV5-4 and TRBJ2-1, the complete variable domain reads ETGVTQSPTHLIKTRGQQVTLRCSSQSGHNTVSWYQQALGQGPQFIFQYYREEENGRGNFPPRFSGLQFPNYSSELNVNALELDDSALYLCASSFDPGSSYNEQFFGPGTRLTVL.

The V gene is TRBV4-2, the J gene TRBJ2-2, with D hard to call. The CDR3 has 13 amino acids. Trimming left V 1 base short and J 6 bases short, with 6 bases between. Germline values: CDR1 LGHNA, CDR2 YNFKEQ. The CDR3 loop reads CASSQAVAGELFF. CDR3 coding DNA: TGTGCCAGCAGCCAAGCTGTGGCCGGGGAGCTGTTTTTT.

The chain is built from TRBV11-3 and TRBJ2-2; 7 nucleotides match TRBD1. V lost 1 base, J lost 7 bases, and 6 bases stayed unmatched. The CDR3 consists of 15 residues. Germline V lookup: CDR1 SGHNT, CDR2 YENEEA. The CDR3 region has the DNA TGTGCCAGCAGCTTAGGGGACAGTCCTAGCGGGGAGCTGTTTTTT. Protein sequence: CASSLGDSPSGELFF.

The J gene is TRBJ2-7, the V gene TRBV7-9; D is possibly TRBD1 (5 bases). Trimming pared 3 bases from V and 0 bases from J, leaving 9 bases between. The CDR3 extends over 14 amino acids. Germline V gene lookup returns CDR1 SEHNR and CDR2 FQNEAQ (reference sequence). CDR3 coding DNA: TGTGCCAGCAGCTTGGGGCTTAGCTCCTACGAGCAGTACTTC. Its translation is CASSLGLSSYEQYF.

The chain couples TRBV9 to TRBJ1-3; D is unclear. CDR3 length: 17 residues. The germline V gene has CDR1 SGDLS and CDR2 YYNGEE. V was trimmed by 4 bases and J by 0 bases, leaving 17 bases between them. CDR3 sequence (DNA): TGTGCCAGCAGCCCCTACCATACCCCGAGCTCTGGAAACACCATATATTTT. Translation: CASSPYHTPSSGNTIYF.

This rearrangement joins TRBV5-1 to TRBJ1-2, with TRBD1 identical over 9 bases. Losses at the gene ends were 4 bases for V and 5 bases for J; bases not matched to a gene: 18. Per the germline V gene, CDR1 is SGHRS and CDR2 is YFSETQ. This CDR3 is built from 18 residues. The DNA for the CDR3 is TGCGCCAGCAGCAGATCGTCCCTCACCCAGGGACAGGGATATGGCTACACCTTC. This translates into CASSRSSLTQGQGYGYTF.

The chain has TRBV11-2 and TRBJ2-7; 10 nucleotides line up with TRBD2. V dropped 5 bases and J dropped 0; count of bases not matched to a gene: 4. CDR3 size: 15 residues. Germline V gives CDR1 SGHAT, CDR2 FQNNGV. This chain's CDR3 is CASSGSSGGSYEQYF. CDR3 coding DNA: TGTGCCAGCAGCGGCTCTAGCGGGGGCTCCTACGAGCAGTACTTC.

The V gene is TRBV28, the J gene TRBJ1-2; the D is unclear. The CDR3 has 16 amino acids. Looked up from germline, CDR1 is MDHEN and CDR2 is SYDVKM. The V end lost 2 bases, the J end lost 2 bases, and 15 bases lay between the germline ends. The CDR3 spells CASSLRVTTGNYGYTF. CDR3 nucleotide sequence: TGTGCCAGCAGTTTAAGGGTAACGACGGGAAACTATGGCTACACCTTC.